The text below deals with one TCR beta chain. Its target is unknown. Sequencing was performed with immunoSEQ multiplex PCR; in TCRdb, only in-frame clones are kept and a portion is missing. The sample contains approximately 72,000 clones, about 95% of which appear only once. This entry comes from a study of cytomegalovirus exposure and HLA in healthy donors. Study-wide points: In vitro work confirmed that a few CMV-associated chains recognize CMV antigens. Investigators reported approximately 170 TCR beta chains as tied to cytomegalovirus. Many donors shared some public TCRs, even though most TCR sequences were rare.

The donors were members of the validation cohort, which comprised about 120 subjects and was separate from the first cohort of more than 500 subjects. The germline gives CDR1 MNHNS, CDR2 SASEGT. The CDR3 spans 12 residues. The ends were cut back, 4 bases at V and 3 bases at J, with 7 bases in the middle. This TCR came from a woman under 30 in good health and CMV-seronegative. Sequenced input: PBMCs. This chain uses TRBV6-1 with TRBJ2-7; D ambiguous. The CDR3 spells CASSGPGYEQYF. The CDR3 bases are TGTGCCAGCAGTGGCCCGGGCTACGAGCAGTACTTC.